This passage covers 2 T cell receptor beta chains from one sample sequenced in a study of shared clonotypes between healthy human individuals. Terminally differentiated effector memory CD45RA+ cells were excluded by CCR7 positive selection of CD45RO-negative cells. The assay was immunoSEQ multiplex PCR, and TCRdb's table has in-frame clones only and misses some. The table includes under 600,000 clones, about 98% detected once. The specimen sequenced was naive CD8+ T cells sorted from blood. The receptor set was obtained from a man aged 30-40 years in good health.

The chain employs TRBV27 and TRBJ2-3, with 10 bases aligning to TRBD2. Trimming took 5 bases from V and 0 from J; bases not matched to a gene: 2. This CDR3 region has 15 residues. Germline CDR1 is MNHEY and CDR2 is SMNVEV (reference sequence). CDR3 amino acids: CASSKTSGSTDTQYF. The CDR3 DNA is TGTGCCAGCAGTAAGACTAGCGGGAGCACAGATACGCAGTATTTT.

V and J are TRBV4-1 and TRBJ2-1, with TRBD1 matching over 8 bases. The CDR3 has 17 residues. The V segment lost 1 base and the J segment 8 bases; nucleotides outside the gene matches: 13. Germline V gene sequence: CDR1 MGHRA, CDR2 YSYEKL. In DNA, the CDR3 is TGCGCCAGCAGCCAAGTTTTCCGACAGGGGAGGTGGGATGAGCAGTTCTTC. Its protein product is CASSQVFRQGRWDEQFF.